This entry concerns a single T cell receptor (beta chain). This sample was included in a study of B cell selection in AIRE deficiency. Sorting defined conventional CD4 T cells as CD4+CD127+. This CDR3 is 15 amino acids long. With 3 bases clipped from V and 0 bases from J, the junction kept 2 bases outside the gene matches. The germline gives CDR1 SGHNT, CDR2 YYREEE (reference sequence). Measured with immunoSEQ multiplex PCR; TCRdb has only the in-frame clones, and not every one. In the table there are some 25,000 clones, roughly 95% of which are singletons. The chain is built from TRBV5-4 and TRBJ1-4; 7 bases are a match to TRBD1. The sample taken for sequencing was CD4+CD127+ conventional T cells sorted from PBMCs. The sequence was obtained from a human donor in good health. The CDR3 is CASSSGQTTNEKLFF. The CDR3 region has the DNA TGTGCCAGCAGCTCGGGACAGACAACTAATGAAAAACTGTTTTTT.